These T cell receptor beta chains were read from a single sample in a study of blood T cell repertoires in COVID-19. Assay: immunoSEQ multiplex PCR; the TCRdb copy retains only in-frame clones and omits some. The sample yields about 380,000 clones, roughly 85% seen once. The sequenced sample consisted of peripheral blood. The receptor set was obtained from a woman under 30 with acute or convalescent COVID-19. The CDR3 runs from the conserved cysteine through the conserved F or W.

J	V	CDR3
TRBJ2-7	TRBV5-6	CASSPYVIRRDRERYEQYF
TRBJ2-2	TRBV4-2	CASSQETGGRGNTGELFF
TRBJ2-7	TRBV2	CASSDRGREQYF
TRBJ2-7	TRBV6-1	CASSEGPRTDYEQYF
TRBJ2-7	TRBV2	CASSEGGAYEQYF
TRBJ2-1	TRBV2	CASSERSGNEQFF
TRBJ2-5	TRBV24-1	CATSDWTSAQETQYF
TRBJ2-7	TRBV2	CASILSVNTYEQYF
TRBJ2-5	TRBV13	CASSQPSAGVQETQYF
TRBJ2-7	TRBV5-1	CASSYKSGTGYCEQYF
TRBJ2-7	TRBV6-6	CASSYSAPPGEQYF